The clone carrying this TCR beta chain was recorded once. Its target is unknown. This specimen comes from a study of CD8+ T cells in alopecia areata. In germline, CDR1 is SGHTA, CDR2 FQGNSA. CDR3 size: 16 residues. The V gene lost 4 bases and the J gene lost 7 bases, with 22 bases spanning the gap. Reverse transcribed after extraction, RNA yielded cDNA as the sequencing template. Here immunoSEQ multiplex PCR was the method, and the copy in TCRdb shows in-frame clones only, minus some. This sample has more than 90,000 clones, with roughly 69% found just once. Study findings and constraints: In scalp samples, resident alphabeta T cells of normal skin are also sequenced. The study found TCR sharing across patients less clear than in mice, possibly for HLA reasons.

J is TRBJ1-2 and V is TRBV7-2; TRBD1 is a possible D gene (5 bases). This receptor was identified in a human donor in good health. Sequenced input: CD4+ T cells sorted from blood. In DNA, the CDR3 is TGTGCCAGCAGCTCTGCGGCCCGGGGACGGCGGGGTGGCTACACCTTC. Its translation: CASSSAARGRRGGYTF.